This TCR beta chain was found in a study of CD8 T cells in Susac syndrome (dated by TCRdb to about 2019). For the study in its entirety: Repertoire sequencing was used to test whether CD8+ T cell activation and differentiation in Susac syndrome was antigen driven. Results and caveats for the whole study, not just this receptor: The study acknowledged that relatively few individuals were included in the TCR sequencing and HLA analysis.

The germline ends are 10 bases apart after V is trimmed by 2 bases and J by 2 bases. Including cysteine and phenylalanine, the CDR3 has 15 amino acids. Just the 45-base CDR3 DNA is kept, in frame starting at base 1. RNA was extracted using the RNeasy kit, and roughly 0.5 to 1 microgram was reverse transcribed with random hexamers. TCR beta CDR3 regions were amplified with the immunoSEQ multiplex PCR assay covering 54 Vbeta and 13 Jbeta segments. PCR amplification bias was corrected by using a synthetic template baseline for primer optimization and computational correction. The original pipeline was this. Reads were assigned to V, D and J genes according to IMGT and analyzed in immunoSEQ Analyzer, with only productive sequences retained. Clonality was computed as one minus Shannon entropy normalized by log2 of the number of productive unique sequences. Public and private clones were assessed among the 100 most prevalent clones of each patient and control. Clones were defined as Susac-specific when absent from the healthy and MS cohorts, from some 1,100 published viral clones and from other ImmuneACCESS disease sequences. The public reads were reprocessed in TCRdb via fastp at Q25 and MiXCR, keeping in-frame beta chains. All rows with the same CDR3 protein become a single entry with the most common DNA and genes. TCRdb, not the authors, supplied the V and J calls. The sample includes about 160,000 distinct CDR3 sequences, with 94% observed a single time. The top ten hold over 0.09% of the sample.

High-throughput TCR beta sequencing profiled peripheral blood CD8+ and CD4+ T cells from healthy donors, Susac syndrome patients and multiple sclerosis patients. Treatment-naive patients with stable or active relapsing-remitting disease fulfilling revised McDonald criteria were used as multiple sclerosis controls. CD8+ TEMRA cells were enriched by FACS, while bulk CD8+ and CD4+ T cells were purified by magnetic negative isolation. Blood was collected in EDTA tubes and processed within 24 hours, with PBMCs isolated through density gradient centrifugation. PBMCs intended for TCR sequencing were cryopreserved in liquid nitrogen and thawed later in a water bath at 37 degrees C. A purity of at least 90% was achieved for sorted or isolated CD4+, CD8+ and CD8+ TEMRA cells. Note on this clonotype: Its cognate antigen has yet to be identified. There are no base qualities to consult, and no much larger clone falls within one base.

This TCR was recovered from a human donor with multiple sclerosis. The sample comprised CD4+ T cells from PBMCs. The chain is assembled from TRBV12-3 or TRBV12-4 and TRBJ1-3; D gene: possibly TRBD1, on 5 matching bases. In nucleotides, the sequence is TGTGCCAGCAGTTTACAGGGAGGAACTGGAAACACCATATATTTT. It encodes CASSLQGGTGNTIYF.